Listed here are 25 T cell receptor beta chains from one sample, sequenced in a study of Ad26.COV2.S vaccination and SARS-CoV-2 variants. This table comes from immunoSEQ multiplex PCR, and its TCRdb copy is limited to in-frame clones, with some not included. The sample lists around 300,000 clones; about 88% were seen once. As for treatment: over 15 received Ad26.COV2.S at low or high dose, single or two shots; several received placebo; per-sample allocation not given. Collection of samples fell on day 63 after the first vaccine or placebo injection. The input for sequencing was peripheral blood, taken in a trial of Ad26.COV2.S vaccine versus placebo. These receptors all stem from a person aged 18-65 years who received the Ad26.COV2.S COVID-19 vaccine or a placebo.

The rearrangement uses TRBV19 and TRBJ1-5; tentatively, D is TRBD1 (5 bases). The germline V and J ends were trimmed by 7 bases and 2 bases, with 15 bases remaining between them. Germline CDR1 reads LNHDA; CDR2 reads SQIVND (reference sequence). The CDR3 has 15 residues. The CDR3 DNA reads TGTGCCAGTACCCCAGGGTGGAGCGGCAATCAGCCCCAGCATTTT. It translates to CASTPGWSGNQPQHF.

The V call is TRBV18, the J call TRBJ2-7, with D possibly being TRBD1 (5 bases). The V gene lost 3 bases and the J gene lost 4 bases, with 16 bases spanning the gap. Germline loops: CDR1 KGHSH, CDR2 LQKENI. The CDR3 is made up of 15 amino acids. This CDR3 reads CASSPRQGKGYEQYF. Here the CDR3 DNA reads TGTGCCAGCTCACCTAGGCAGGGAAAAGGGTACGAGCAGTACTTC.

In DNA form, the CDR3 reads TGCGCCAGCAGTCTTCACAGGACCTCACTTCAGCCCCAGCATTTT. Amino acids: CASSLHRTSLQPQHF. The V gene is TRBV10-2, the J gene TRBJ1-5; TRBD1 is a possible D gene (5 bases). Germline V gives CDR1 WSHSY, CDR2 SAAADI. V lost 5 bases, J lost 6 bases, and 17 bases lay in between. CDR3 size: 15 residues.

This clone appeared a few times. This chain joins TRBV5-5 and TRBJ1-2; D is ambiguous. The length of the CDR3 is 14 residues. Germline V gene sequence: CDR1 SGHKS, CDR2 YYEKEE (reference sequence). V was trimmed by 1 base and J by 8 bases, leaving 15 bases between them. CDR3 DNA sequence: TGTGCCAGCAGCTTGAGTAAGGGAGAAAGGGGCTACACCTTC. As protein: CASSLSKGERGYTF.

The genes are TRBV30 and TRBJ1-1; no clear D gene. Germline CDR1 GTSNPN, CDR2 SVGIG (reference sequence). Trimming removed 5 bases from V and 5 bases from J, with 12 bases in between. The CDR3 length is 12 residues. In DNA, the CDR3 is TGTGCCTGGGACCGGGTTGCGACTGAAGCTTTCTTT. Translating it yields CAWDRVATEAFF.

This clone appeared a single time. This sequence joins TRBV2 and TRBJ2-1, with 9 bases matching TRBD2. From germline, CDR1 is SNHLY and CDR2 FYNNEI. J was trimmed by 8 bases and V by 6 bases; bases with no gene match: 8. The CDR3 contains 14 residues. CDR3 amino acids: CASRTTSGGDEQFF. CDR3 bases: TGTGCCAGCAGAACGACTAGCGGAGGGGATGAGCAGTTCTTC.

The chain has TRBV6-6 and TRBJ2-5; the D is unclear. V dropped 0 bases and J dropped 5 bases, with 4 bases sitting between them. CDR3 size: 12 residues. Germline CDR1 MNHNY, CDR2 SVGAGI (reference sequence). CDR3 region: CASSYSGETQYF. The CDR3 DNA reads TGTGCCAGCAGTTACTCGGGGGAGACCCAGTACTTC.

Here the CDR3 DNA reads TGTGCCAGCTCACGAGTGGGGGCTATGAGCAATCAGCCCCAGCATTTT. Translated, it gives CASSRVGAMSNQPQHF. The V call is TRBV18, the J call TRBJ1-5, with D tentatively TRBD1 (6 bases). V was shortened by 4 bases and J by 1 base, with 14 bases between the two germline ends. The CDR3 contains 16 residues. Germline V CDR1 and CDR2: KGHSH, LQKENI. Drawing the rest from reference TRBV18 and TRBJ1-5, the complete variable domain is NAGVMQNPRHLVRRRGQEARLRCSPMKGHSHVYWYRQLPEEGLKFMVYLQKENIIDESGMPKERFSAEFPKEGPSILRIQQVVRGDSAAYFCASSRVGAMSNQPQHFGDGTRLSIL.

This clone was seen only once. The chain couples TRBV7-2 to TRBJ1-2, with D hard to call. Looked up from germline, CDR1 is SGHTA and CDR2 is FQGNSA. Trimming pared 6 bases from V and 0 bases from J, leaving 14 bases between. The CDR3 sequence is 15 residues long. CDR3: CASSPGPSTNYGYTF. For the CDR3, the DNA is TGTGCCAGCAGTCCTGGACCAAGTACTAACTATGGCTACACCTTC.

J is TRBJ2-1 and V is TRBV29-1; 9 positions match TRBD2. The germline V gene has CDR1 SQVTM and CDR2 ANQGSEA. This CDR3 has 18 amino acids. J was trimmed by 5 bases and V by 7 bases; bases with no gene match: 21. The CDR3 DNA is TGCAGCGGTACTGGGGTAGCGGGAGTCTTCCTTGGGGACAATGAGCAGTTCTTC. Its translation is CSGTGVAGVFLGDNEQFF.

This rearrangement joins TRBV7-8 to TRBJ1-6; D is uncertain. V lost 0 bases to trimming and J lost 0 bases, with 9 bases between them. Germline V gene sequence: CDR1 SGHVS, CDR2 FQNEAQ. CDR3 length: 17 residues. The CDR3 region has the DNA TGTGCCAGCAGCTTAGCCGGCGTGAGCTCCTATAATTCACCCCTCCACTTT. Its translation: CASSLAGVSSYNSPLHF.

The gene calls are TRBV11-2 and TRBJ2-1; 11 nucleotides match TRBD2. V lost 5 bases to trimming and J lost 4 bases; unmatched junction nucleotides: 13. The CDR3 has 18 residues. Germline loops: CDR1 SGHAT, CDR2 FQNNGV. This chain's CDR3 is CASSPIAGGPSRYNEQFF. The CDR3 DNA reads TGTGCCAGCAGCCCGATAGCGGGGGGGCCCTCTCGGTACAATGAGCAGTTCTTC.

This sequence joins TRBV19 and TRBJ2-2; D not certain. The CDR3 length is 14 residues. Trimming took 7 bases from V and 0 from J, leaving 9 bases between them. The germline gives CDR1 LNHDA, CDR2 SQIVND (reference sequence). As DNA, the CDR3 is TGTGCCAGTAAAACCACGTCGAACACCGGGGAGCTGTTTTTT. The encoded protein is CASKTTSNTGELFF.

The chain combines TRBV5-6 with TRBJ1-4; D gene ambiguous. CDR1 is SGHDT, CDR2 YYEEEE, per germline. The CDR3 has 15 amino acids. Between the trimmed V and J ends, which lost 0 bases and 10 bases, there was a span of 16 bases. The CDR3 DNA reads TGTGCCAGCAGCTTGGCTCTCGGGGTGGGTGGAAAACTGTTTTTT. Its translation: CASSLALGVGGKLFF.

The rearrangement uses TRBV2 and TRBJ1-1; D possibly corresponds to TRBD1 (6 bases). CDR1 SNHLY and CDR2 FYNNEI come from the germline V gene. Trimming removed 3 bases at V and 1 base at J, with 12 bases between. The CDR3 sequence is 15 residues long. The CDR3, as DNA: TGTGCCAGCAGTGAGCCGGGGGCGAGGAACACTGAAGCTTTCTTT. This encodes CASSEPGARNTEAFF.

The CDR3 here is CASSLRQGGREKLFF. The CDR3 bases are TGTGCCAGCAGCTTGAGACAGGGGGGGCGAGAAAAACTGTTTTTT. V gene TRBV5-4 combines with J gene TRBJ1-4; 9 bases match TRBD1. V lost 1 base and J lost 8; bases outside the gene matches: 6. The CDR3 is 15 amino acids. CDR1 and CDR2 (germline): SGHNT, YYREEE (reference sequence).

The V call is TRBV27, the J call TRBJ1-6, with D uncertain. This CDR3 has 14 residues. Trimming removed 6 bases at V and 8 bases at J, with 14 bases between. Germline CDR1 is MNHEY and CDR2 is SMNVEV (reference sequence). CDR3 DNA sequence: TGTGCCAGCAGCCCGGGCCTAAGGCATTCACCCCTCCACTTT. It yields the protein CASSPGLRHSPLHF.

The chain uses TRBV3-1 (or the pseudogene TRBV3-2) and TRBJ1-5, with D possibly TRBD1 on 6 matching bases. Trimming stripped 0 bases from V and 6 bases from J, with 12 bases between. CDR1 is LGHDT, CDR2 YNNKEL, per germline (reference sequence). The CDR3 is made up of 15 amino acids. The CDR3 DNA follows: TGTGCCAGCAGCCAAGATTCAACAGGGATTCAGCCCCAGCATTTT. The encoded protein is CASSQDSTGIQPQHF.

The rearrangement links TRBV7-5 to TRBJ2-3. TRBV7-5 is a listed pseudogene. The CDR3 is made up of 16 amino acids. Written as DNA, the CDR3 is TGTGCCAGAAGCAAACCTTTAGGGTGCTGCACAGATACGCAGTATTTT. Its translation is CARSKPLGCCTDTQYF.

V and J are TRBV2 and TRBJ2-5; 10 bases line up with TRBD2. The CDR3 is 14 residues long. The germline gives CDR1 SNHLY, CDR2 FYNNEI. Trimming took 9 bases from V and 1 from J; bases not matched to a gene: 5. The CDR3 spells CASRKRGGQETQYF. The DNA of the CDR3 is TGTGCCAGTCGCAAGCGGGGGGGCCAAGAGACCCAGTACTTC.

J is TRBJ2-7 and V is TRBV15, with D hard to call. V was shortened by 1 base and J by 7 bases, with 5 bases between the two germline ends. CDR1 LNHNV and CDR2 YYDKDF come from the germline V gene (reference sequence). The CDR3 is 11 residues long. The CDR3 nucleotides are TGTGCCACCAGCAGAGCAAATGAGCAGTACTTC. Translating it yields CATSRANEQYF.

In DNA, the CDR3 is TGCGCCAGCAGCTTGGGGCCGGGACAGGGATATGAAAAACTGTTTTTT. Protein sequence: CASSLGPGQGYEKLFF. The J gene is TRBJ1-4, the V gene TRBV5-1; 9 nucleotides align to TRBD1. Germline V gene lookup returns CDR1 SGHRS and CDR2 YFSETQ. The CDR3 is 16 residues long. The V and J ends lost 0 bases and 6 bases, in that order; junction bases with no gene match: 6.

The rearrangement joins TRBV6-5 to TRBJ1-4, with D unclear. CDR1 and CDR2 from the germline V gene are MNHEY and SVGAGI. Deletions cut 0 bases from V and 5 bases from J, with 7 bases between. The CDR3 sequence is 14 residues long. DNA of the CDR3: TGTGCCAGCAGTTACTCGCGGACGAATGAAAAACTGTTTTTT. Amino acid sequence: CASSYSRTNEKLFF.

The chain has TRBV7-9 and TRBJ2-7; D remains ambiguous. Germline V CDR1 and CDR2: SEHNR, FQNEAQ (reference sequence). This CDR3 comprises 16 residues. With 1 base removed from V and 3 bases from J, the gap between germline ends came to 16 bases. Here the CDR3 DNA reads TGTGCCAGCAGCTTAGACCGCGGATGGGCTATCTACGAGCAGTACTTC. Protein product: CASSLDRGWAIYEQYF.

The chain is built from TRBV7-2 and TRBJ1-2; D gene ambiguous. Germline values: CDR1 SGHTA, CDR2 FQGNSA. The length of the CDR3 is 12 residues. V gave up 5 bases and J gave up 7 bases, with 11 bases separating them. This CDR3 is CASSPRGRGYTF. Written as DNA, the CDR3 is TGTGCCAGCAGCCCTCGTGGACGTGGCTACACCTTC.